These 5 T cell receptor beta chains came from one sample sequenced in a study of T cell responses to AZD1222 COVID-19 vaccine (dated by TCRdb to the early 2020s). Library creation used the immunoSEQ multiplex PCR assay. This immuneACCESS table, as held by TCRdb, lists in-frame sequences with V and J called but not all clones. Of the missing ones, under half trace to an unresolved V gene in checked studies; the others have no known cause. In this sample the table shows about 260,000 clones, over 90% of which occur a single time. Of the sample, less than 0.65% is held by the ten largest clones. The time point label for this specimen denotes: baseline before first vaccination. Sequenced material: peripheral blood, taken on day 0 of AZD1222 vaccination. These receptors came from an adult in good health.

The chain joins TRBV7-2 to TRBJ1-6; D is perhaps TRBD1 (5 bases). CDR1 and CDR2 from the germline V gene are SGHTA and FQGNSA. There are 14 residues in the CDR3. Between the trimmed V and J ends, which lost 5 bases and 7 bases, there was a span of 12 bases. The CDR3: CASSLRGDNSPLHF. CDR3 coding DNA: TGTGCCAGCAGCCTCAGAGGGGACAATTCACCCCTCCACTTT.

V gene TRBV20-1 combines with J gene TRBJ2-7; D uncertain. Looked up from germline, CDR1 is DFQATT and CDR2 is SNEGSKA (reference sequence). V dropped 3 bases and J dropped 0 bases, with 6 bases sitting between them. This CDR3 region has 12 residues. Written as DNA, the CDR3 is TGCAGTGCTAGTGTGGACTCCTACGAGCAGTACTTC. It yields the protein CSASVDSYEQYF.

This clone was seen a single time. Here the CDR3 reads CASSETAGGPLSKNIQYF. The CDR3 bases are TGTGCCAGCAGTGAAACAGCGGGGGGTCCCTTGAGCAAAAACATTCAGTACTTC. This chain joins TRBV2 and TRBJ2-4, with 9 bases identical to TRBD2. The CDR3 length is 18 residues. The ends lost 2 bases at V and 3 bases at J; junction bases unmatched: 11. The germline V gene encodes CDR1 SNHLY and CDR2 FYNNEI.

Remarks on this clone: Other DNA sequences within the sample encode an identical CDR3. The CDR3 region is CASSVGTVNTGELFF. The CDR3 region has the DNA TGTGCCAGCAGCGTCGGGACGGTGAACACCGGGGAGCTGTTTTTT. The chain is built from TRBV9 and TRBJ2-2, with D possibly called TRBD1 or TRBD2 (5 bases each). This CDR3 spans 15 amino acids. The ends were cut back, 2 bases at V and 1 base at J, with 9 bases in the middle. From germline, CDR1 is SGDLS and CDR2 YYNGEE.

In this sample, this clone turned up once. The genes are TRBV27 and TRBJ2-3, with 7 nucleotides matching TRBD2. The germline V gene encodes CDR1 MNHEY and CDR2 SMNVEV (reference sequence). The junction had 8 bases not matched to a gene; V was cut back by 5 bases and J by 6 bases. CDR3 length: 14 amino acids. The CDR3 loop is CASSIGRFRDTQYF. In nucleotides, the CDR3 is TGTGCCAGCAGTATCGGGAGGTTCAGGGATACGCAGTATTTT.